This T cell receptor beta chain was sequenced during a study of PD-1 blockade in classical Hodgkin lymphoma (dated by TCRdb to about 2020). About the study as a whole: Nivolumab dosing was 3 mg/kg intravenously every 2 weeks, continuing until either disease progression or unacceptable toxicity. To define a peripheral blood immune signature of response to PD-1 blockade in classical Hodgkin lymphoma, the study combined TCR beta sequencing with CyTOF. Study-wide conclusions, independent of this receptor: Only a single clinical trial cohort was studied, and what caused the repertoire differences, possibly disease activity or prior therapy, remained undefined. By C4D1, a significant rise was seen in CD4+ TCR diversity but not in CD8+ TCR diversity (p=0.0027 vs p=0.16), and the rise was most apparent among complete responders (p=0.02). Lower diversity was observed in patients in whom nivolumab was started less than 1 year after ASCT, and these patients were excluded from later analyses so that confounding by immune reconstitution would be avoided. Trial patients with a complete response had baseline diversity similar to that of newly diagnosed patients, while partial responders and progressors had significantly lower diversity. Baseline TCR diversity was reported to be lower in newly diagnosed patients than in healthy donors and to be lower still in relapsed/refractory patients.

Comment on this clone: Its antigen has not been determined. Base quality data are lacking; no much larger clone is found one base away.

The time point label corresponds to: cycle 2 day 1 (C2D1) of nivolumab. Relapse after autologous stem cell transplantation had occurred in all trial patients, and cohorts A, B and C were distinguished by prior brentuximab vedotin exposure. A total of 56 patients with relapsed/refractory classical Hodgkin lymphoma made up the trial cohort, and each patient's best overall response was complete response, partial response or progressive disease. In the multi-cohort phase II CheckMate 205 trial, trial patients received single-agent nivolumab. Best overall response was determined by an independent review committee according to the 2007 International Working Group response criteria. Trial PBMCs were obtained immediately prior to nivolumab initiation (C1D1) and on therapy at cycle 2 day 1 and cycle 4 day 1. After peripheral blood was drawn into 8 mL Vacutainer Cell Preparation Tubes, PBMCs were isolated by centrifugation and then cryopreserved.

Genomic DNA was isolated using the Qiagen DNeasy kit from unsorted PBMCs as well as from negatively selected CD4+ and CD8+ fractions. TCR beta CDR3 regions were amplified by immunoSEQ multiplex PCR using primers annealing to V and J segments. A synthetic immune receptor repertoire was used to minimize amplification bias, and remaining bias was computationally removed after sequencing. Per the original workflow: Custom Python scripts were used to quantify repertoire diversity as the Shannon entropy index. The unsorted, CD4+ and CD8+ repertoires were each analyzed separately, with the exception of combined analyses, where CD4+ and CD8+ sequences were merged in silico. A clone counted as expanded when the clone's frequency after treatment rose at least 2-fold relative to C1D1, and clones undetected at baseline were given a pseudocount of 0.5. Singleton clones were defined as clones with 0 or 1 copy at C1D1, and non-singleton clones were defined as clones with 2 or more copies. By matching protein sequences in sorted samples from the same patient, clones expanded in unsorted samples were annotated as CD4+, CD8+ or unknown. Diversity changes from C1D1 to C4D1 were tested in paired samples using Wilcoxon tests. The table was pulled from immuneACCESS by TCRdb, which kept in-frame rearrangements only. Such tables lose some clones; where checked, under half of the loss comes from unresolved V genes, and the rest has no known cause. The DNA was the basis for D and trimming; V, J and clone size are from that table. For this sample the table gives more than 140,000 clones, of which nearly 80% were detected only once. Of the sample, roughly 9.8% is held by the ten largest clones.

Reading from cysteine to phenylalanine, the CDR3 counts 14 amino acids. Left in the record is the CDR3 DNA by itself, 42 bases read in frame from the first base. Between the V and J ends, shortened by 5 bases and 4 bases respectively, the junction contains 15 bases. The germline V gene encodes CDR1 MNHEY and CDR2 SVGAGI. The source of this sequence is a human donor with classical Hodgkin lymphoma. This chain joins TRBV6-5 to TRBJ2-7; the D gene is unclear. Sequenced material: peripheral blood mononuclear cells (PBMCs), taken before the second cycle of nivolumab. The nucleotide sequence reads TGTGCCAGCAGTAAGTATGATGACATTTACGAGCAGTACTTC. It is translated as CASSKYDDIYEQYF.